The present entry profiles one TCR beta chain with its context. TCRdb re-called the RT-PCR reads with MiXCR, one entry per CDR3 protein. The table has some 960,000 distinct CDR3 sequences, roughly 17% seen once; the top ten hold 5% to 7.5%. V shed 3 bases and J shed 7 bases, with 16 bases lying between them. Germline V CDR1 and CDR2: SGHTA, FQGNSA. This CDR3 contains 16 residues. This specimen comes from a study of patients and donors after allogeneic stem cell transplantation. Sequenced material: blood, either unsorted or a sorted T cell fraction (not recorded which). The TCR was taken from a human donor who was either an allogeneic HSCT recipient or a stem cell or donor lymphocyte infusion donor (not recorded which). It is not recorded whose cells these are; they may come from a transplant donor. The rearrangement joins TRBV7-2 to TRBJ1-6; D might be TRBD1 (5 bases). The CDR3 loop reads CASSFDRLNPNSPLHF. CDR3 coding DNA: TGTGCCAGCAGCTTTGACAGACTAAATCCGAATTCACCCCTCCACTTT.